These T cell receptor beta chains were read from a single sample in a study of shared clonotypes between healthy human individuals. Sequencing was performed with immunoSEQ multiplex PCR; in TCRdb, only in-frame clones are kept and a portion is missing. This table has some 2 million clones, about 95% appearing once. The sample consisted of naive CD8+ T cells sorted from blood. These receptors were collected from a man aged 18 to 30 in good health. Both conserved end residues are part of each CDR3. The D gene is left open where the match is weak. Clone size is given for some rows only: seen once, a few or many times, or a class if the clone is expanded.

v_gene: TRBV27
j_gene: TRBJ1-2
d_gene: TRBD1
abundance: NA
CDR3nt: TGTGCCAGCAGTCGCGGGACAGGGAGAGACTATGGCTACACCTTC
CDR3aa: CASSRGTGRDYGYTF

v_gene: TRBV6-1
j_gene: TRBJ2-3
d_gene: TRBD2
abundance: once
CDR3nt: TGTGCCAGCAGTGGGGGGGCGGGAGGCGTTACAGATACGCAGTATTTT
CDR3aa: CASSGGAGGVTDTQYF

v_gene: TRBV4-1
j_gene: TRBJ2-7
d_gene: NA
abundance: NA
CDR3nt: TGCGCCAGCAGCCATGTAGGGTCCTACGAGCAGTACTTC
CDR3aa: CASSHVGSYEQYF

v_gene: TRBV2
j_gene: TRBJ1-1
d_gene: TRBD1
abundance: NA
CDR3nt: TGTGCCAGCAGTGACCCGGGACAGGCCTTGAACACTGAAGCTTTCTTT
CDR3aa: CASSDPGQALNTEAFF

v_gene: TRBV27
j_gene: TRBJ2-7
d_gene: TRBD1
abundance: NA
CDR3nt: TGTGCCAGCTGGGACAGGAACTACGAGCAGTACTTC
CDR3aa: CASWDRNYEQYF

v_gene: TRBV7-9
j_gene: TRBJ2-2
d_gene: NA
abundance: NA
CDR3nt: TGTGCCAGCAGCTTAGGGGGGAACACCGGGGAGCTGTTTTTT
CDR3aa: CASSLGGNTGELFF

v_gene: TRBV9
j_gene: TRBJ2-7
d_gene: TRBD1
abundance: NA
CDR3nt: TGTGCCAGCAGCGGGACAGGGGAGGTCTACGAGCAGTACTTC
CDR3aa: CASSGTGEVYEQYF

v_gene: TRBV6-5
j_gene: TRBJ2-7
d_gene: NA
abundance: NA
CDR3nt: TGTGCCAGCAGTTACTCGGACGGCAGTTCCTACGAGCAGTACTTC
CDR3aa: CASSYSDGSSYEQYF

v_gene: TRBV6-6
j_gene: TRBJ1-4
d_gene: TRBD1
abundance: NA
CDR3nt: TGTGCCAGCAGTTACCCGGGACAGCTTAATGAAAAACTGTTTTTT
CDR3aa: CASSYPGQLNEKLFF

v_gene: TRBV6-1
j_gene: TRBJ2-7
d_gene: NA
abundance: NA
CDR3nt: TGTGCCAGCCTCTTACTCCGCGGTGGAGGGTACGAGCAGTACTTC
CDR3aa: CASLLLRGGGYEQYF

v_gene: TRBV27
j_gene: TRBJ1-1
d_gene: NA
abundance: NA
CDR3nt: TGTGCCAGCGGCTACAGGAACACTGAAGCTTTCTTT
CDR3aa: CASGYRNTEAFF

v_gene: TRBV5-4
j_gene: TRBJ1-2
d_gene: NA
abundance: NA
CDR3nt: TGTGCCAGCAGCTTGGGGGGGTCTGCCGTTGTTTGGGGCTACACCTTC
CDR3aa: CASSLGGSAVVWGYTF

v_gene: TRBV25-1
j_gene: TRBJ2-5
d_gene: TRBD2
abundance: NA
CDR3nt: TGTGCCAGCAGTGAAAGGGAGGGAGAGGAGACCCAGTACTTC
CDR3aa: CASSEREGEETQYF

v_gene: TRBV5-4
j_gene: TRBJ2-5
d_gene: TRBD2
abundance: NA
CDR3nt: TGTGCCAGCAGGGGGACTAGCGGGGGGGCCGAGACCCAGTACTTC
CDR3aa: CASRGTSGGAETQYF

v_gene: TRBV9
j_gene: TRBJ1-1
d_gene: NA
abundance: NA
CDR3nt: TGTGCCAGCAGCGCCCACAGGAACACTGAAGCTTTCTTT
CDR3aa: CASSAHRNTEAFF

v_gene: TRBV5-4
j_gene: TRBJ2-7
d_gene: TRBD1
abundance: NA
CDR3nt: TGTGCCAGCAGCTTGGTCGGGACAGGGGACGAGCAGTACTTC
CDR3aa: CASSLVGTGDEQYF

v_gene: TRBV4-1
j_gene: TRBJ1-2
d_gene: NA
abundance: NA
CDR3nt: TGCGCCAGCAGCCAAGTAGGCGAATCTGGCTACACCTTC
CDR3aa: CASSQVGESGYTF

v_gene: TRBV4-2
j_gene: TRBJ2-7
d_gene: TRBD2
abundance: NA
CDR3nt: TGTGCCAGCAGCCAAGAGATCGGGGGGGCGTACGAGCAGTACTTC
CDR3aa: CASSQEIGGAYEQYF

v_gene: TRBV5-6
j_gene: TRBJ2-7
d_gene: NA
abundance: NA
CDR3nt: TGTGCCAGCAGCCTCGGGATTAACCTCTACGAGCAGTACTTC
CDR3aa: CASSLGINLYEQYF

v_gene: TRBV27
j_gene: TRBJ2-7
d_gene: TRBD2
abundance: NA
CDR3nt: TGTGCCAGCAGTTTAGGGGCGGGGGGGTTCGACGAGCAGTACTTC
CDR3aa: CASSLGAGGFDEQYF

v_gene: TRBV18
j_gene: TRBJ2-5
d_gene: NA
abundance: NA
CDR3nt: TGTGCCAGCTCGAGCGTGGGGGCCCAAGAGACCCAGTACTTC
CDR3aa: CASSSVGAQETQYF

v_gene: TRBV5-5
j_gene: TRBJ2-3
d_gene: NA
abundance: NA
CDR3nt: TGTGCCAGCAGCTTTTGGGTGGAGGCAGATACGCAGTATTTT
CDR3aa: CASSFWVEADTQYF

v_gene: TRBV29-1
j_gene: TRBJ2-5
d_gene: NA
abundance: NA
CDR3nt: TGCAGCTGTGAGGGTGCGAGGGAGACCCAGTACTTC
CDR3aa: CSCEGARETQYF

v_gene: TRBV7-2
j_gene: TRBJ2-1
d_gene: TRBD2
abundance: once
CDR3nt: TGTGCCAGCAGACGATGGACTAGCGGGAGTAACGGTGAGCAGTTCTTC
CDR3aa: CASRRWTSGSNGEQFF

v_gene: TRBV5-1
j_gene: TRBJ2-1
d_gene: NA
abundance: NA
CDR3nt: TGCGCCAGCAGCTTGGGGTTGGGATACATTGAGCAGTTCTTC
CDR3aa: CASSLGLGYIEQFF

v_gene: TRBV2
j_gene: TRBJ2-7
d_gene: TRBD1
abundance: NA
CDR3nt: TGTGCCAGCAGTGAAGCGGGCTACAGGGGGCCAAACTCCTACGAGCAGTACTTC
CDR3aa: CASSEAGYRGPNSYEQYF

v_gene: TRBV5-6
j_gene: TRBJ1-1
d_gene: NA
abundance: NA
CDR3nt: TGTGCCAGCAGCCCCGGCTGGGGCAGGAACACTGAAGCTTTCTTT
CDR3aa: CASSPGWGRNTEAFF

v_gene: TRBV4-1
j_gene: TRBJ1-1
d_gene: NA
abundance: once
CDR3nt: TGCGCCAGCAGCCAATACCGGGGGGACGTTGGACCTAACACTGAAGCTTTCTTT
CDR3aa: CASSQYRGDVGPNTEAFF

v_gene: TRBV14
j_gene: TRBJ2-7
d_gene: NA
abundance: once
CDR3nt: TGTGCCAGCAGCCCCTCCGGGTCCTACGAGCAGTACTTC
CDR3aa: CASSPSGSYEQYF

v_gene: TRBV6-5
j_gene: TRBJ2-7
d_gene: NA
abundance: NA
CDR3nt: TGTGCCAGCAGAGACCAGGGATACGAGCAGTACTTC
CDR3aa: CASRDQGYEQYF

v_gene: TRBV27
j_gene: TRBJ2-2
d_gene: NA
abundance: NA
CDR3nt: TGTGCCAGCAGTTTAAACCCTTTCTTGCCCGGGGAGCTGTTTTTT
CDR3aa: CASSLNPFLPGELFF

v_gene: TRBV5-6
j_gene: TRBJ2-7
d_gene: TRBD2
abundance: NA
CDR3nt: TGTGCCAGCAGCTGGTTTCCGACTAGCGGGAGCAACGAGCAGTACTTC
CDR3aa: CASSWFPTSGSNEQYF

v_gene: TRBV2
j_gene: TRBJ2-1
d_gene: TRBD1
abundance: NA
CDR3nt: TGTGCCAGCAGTGACAGCCGGGACAGGGGTCCCAGCTCCTACAATGAGCAGTTCTTC
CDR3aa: CASSDSRDRGPSSYNEQFF

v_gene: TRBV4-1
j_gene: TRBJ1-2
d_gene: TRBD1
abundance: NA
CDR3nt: TGCGCCAGCAGCCAAATAGGGACAGGGGACTATGGCTACACCTTC
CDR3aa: CASSQIGTGDYGYTF

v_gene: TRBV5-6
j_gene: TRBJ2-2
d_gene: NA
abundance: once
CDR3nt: TGTGCCAGCAGCCCAACCCCCACCGGGGAGCTGTTTTTT
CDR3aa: CASSPTPTGELFF

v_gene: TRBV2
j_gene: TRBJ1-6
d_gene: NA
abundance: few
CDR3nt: TGTGCCAGCACCAGAAGAGGACAGAGGGATTCACCCCTCCACTTT
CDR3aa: CASTRRGQRDSPLHF

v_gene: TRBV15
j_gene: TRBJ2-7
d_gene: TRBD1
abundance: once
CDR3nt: TGTGCCACCAGCTTCGGGACAGGGGTGTACGAGCAGTACTTC
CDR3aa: CATSFGTGVYEQYF

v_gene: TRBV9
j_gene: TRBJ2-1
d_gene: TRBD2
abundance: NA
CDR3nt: TGTGCCAGCAGCGCGAGCGGGGCTGGGGGGAATGAGCAGTTCTTC
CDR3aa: CASSASGAGGNEQFF

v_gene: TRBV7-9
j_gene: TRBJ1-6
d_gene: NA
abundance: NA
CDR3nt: TGTGCCAGCAGCTTAGAGGGATTTAGGGCGGGGGATTCACCCCTCCACTTT
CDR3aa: CASSLEGFRAGDSPLHF

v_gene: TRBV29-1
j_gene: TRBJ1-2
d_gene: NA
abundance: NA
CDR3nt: TGCAGCGTTGAAGACACAGTGGGGTATGGCTACACCTTC
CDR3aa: CSVEDTVGYGYTF

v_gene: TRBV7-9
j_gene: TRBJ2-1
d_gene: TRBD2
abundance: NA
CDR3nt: TGTGCCAGCAGCCCACCTAGCGGGAGCCTCCTTGGGGATGAGCAGTTCTTC
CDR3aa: CASSPPSGSLLGDEQFF

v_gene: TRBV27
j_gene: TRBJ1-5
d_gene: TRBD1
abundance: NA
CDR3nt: TGTGCCAGCAGCCAAGGACAGGGCCATCAGCCCCAGCATTTT
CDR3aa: CASSQGQGHQPQHF

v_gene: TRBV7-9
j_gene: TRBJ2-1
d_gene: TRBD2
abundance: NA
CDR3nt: TGTGCCAGCACCTGGACTAGCGGAATAGTTGAGCAGTTCTTC
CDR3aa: CASTWTSGIVEQFF

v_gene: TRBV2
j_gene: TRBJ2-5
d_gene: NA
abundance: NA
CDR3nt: TGTGCCAGCAGCGAAGACCCGGGGGAGACCCAGTACTTC
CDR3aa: CASSEDPGETQYF

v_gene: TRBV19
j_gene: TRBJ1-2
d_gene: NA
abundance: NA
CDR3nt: TGTGCCAGTAGTACTGGCTCCGGGCTTTTCTATGGCTACACCTTC
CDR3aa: CASSTGSGLFYGYTF

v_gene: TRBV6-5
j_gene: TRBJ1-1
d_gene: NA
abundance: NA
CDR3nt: TGTGCCAGCAGGCGCGTAGTTGGGATGAACACTGAAGCTTTCTTT
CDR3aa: CASRRVVGMNTEAFF

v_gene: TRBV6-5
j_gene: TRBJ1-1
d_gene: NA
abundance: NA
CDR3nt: TGTGCCAGCACCCCACGGGCAGATGAAGCTTTCTTT
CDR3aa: CASTPRADEAFF

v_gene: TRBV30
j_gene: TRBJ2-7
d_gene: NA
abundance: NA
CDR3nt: TGTGCCTGGGAGGAAGAAGTGGGACAACCCTACGAGCAGTACTTC
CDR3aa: CAWEEEVGQPYEQYF

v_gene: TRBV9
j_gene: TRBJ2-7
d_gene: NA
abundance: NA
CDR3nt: TGTGCCAGCAGCGTGGGGGGAACCAGCTCCTACGAGCAGTACTTC
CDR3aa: CASSVGGTSSYEQYF

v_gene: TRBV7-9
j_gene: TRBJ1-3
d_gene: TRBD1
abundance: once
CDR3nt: TGTGCCAGCAGCTTTATCGGACAGGGCGACACCATATATTTT
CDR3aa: CASSFIGQGDTIYF

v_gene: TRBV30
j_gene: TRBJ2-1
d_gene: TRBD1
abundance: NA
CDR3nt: TGTGCCTGGAGTGTGGGGACAGGGGTCCATGAGCAGTTCTTC
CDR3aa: CAWSVGTGVHEQFF

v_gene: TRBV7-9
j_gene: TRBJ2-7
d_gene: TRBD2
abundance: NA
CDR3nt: TGTGCCAGCAGCTCCAATCTAGGACTAGCGGGGCTCTACGAGCAGTACTTC
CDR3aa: CASSSNLGLAGLYEQYF

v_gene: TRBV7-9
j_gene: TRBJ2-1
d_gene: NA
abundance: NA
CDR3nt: TGTGCCAGCAGTCCGGGCCAAGCACCCAGTGAGCAGTTCTTC
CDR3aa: CASSPGQAPSEQFF

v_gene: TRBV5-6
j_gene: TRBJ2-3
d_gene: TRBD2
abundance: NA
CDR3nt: TGTGCCAGCAGCTTTCCGACTAGCGGGGTACCATTCAGCACAGATACGCAGTATTTT
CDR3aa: CASSFPTSGVPFSTDTQYF

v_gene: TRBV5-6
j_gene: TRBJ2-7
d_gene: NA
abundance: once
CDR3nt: TGTGCCAGCAGCTCAGCGGATAGCTCCTACGAGCAGTACTTC
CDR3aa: CASSSADSSYEQYF